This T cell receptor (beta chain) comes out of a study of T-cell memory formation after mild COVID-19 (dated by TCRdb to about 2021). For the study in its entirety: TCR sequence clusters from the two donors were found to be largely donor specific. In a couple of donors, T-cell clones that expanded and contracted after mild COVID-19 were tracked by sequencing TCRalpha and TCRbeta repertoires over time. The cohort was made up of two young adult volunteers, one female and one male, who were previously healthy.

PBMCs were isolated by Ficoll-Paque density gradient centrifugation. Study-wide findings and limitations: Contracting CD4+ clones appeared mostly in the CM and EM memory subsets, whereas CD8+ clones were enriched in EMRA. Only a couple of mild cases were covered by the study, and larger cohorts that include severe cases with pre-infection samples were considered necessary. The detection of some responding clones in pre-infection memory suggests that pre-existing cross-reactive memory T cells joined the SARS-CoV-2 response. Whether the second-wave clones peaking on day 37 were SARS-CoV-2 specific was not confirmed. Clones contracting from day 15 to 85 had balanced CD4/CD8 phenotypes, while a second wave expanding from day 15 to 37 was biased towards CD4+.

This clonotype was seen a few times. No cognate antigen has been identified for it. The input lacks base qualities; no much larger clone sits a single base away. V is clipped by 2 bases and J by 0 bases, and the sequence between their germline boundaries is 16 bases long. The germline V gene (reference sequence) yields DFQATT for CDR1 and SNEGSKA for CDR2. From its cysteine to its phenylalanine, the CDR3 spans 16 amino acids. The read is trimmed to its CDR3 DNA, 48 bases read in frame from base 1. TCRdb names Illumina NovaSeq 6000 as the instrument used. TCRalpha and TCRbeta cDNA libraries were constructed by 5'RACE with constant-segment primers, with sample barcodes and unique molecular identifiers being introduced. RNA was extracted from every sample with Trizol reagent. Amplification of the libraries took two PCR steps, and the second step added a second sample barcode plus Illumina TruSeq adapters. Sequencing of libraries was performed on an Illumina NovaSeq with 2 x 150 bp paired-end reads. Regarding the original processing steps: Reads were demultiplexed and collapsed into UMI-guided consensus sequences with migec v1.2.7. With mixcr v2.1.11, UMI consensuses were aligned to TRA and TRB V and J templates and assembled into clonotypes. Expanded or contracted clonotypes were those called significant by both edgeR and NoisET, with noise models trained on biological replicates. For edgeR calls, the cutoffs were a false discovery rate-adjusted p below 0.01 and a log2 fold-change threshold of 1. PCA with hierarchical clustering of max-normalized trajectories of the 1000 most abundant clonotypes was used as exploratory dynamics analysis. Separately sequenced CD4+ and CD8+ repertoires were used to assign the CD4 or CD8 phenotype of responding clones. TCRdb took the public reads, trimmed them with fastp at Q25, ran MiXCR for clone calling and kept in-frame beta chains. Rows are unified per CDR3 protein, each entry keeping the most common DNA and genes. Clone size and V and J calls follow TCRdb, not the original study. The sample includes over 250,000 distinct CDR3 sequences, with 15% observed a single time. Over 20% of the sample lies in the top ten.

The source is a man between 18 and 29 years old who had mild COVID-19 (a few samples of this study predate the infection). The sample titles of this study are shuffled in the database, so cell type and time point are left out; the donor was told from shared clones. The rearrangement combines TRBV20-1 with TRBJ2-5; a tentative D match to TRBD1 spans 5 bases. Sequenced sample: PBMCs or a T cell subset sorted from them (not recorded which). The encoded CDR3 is CSARWIWGLDQETQYF. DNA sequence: TGCAGTGCTAGATGGATCTGGGGCTTGGACCAAGAGACCCAGTACTTC.